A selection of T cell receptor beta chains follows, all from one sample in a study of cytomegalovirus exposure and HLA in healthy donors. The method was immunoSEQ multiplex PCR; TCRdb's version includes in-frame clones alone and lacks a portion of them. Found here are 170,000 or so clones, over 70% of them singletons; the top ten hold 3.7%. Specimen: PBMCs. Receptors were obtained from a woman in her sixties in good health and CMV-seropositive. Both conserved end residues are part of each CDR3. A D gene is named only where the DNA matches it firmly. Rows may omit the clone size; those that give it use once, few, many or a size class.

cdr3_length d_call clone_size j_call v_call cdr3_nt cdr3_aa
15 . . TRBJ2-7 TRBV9 TGTGCCAGCAGCCCGAGAGGGACGGGAGCCTACGAGCAGTACTTC CASSPRGTGAYEQYF
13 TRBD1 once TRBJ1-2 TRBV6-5 TGTGCCAGCAGTCGACAGGGGAACTATGGCTACACCTTC CASSRQGNYGYTF
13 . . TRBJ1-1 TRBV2 TGTGCCACCGAGGGAGCCATGAACACTGAAGCTTTCTTT CATEGAMNTEAFF
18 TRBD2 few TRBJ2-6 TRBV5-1 TGCGCCAGCGGCTCGGGGGGGCAAGTTAGATCTGGGGCCAACGTCCTGACTTTC CASGSGGQVRSGANVLTF
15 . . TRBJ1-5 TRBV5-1 TGCGCCAGCAGCCAGGACAGCTATAGCAATCAGCCCCAGCATTTT CASSQDSYSNQPQHF
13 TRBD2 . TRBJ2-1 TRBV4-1 TGCGCCAGCCGGAGCGGGAGTGGAAATGAGCAGTTCTTC CASRSGSGNEQFF
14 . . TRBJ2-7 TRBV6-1 TGTGCCAGCAGTGCCTACTCGGGATCCTACGAGCAGTACTTC CASSAYSGSYEQYF
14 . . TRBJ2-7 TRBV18 TGTGCCAGCTCAACCCGGGACATCTACTACGAGCAGTACTTC CASSTRDIYYEQYF
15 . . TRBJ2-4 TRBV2 TGTGCCAGCAGTGGGGTTTTGAGGGCTCAGGACATTCAGTACTTC CASSGVLRAQDIQYF
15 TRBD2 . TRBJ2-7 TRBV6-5 TGTGCCAGCAGTTCCTACGGACTAGGGAACTACGAGCAGTACTTC CASSSYGLGNYEQYF
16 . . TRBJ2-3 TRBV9 TGTGCCAGCAGCGAGACCCCCGGGACTCGGGGAGATACGCAGTATTTT CASSETPGTRGDTQYF
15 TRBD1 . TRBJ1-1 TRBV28 TGTGCCAGCAGTTCTCTACAGGGGGCGAATACTGAAGCTTTCTTT CASSSLQGANTEAFF
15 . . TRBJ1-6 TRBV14 TGTGCCAGCAGTCCGTCGATACAGGCCAATTCACCCCTCCACTTT CASSPSIQANSPLHF
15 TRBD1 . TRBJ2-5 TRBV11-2 TGTGCCAGCAGCTTAGGGGACAGGGGCATGGAGACCCAGTACTTC CASSLGDRGMETQYF
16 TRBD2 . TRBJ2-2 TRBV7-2 TGTGCCAGCAGCTTATTGCGCGGCGGGAGCTCCGGGGAGCTGTTTTTT CASSLLRGGSSGELFF
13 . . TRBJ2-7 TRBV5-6 TGTGCCAGCAGCTTTAATGCCTACTACGAGCAGTACTTC CASSFNAYYEQYF
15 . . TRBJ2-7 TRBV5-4 TGTGCCAGCAGCTCTTCTTTCGGACTCGGCTACGAGCAGTACTTC CASSSSFGLGYEQYF
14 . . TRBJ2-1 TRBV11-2 TGTGCCAGCAGCTTAGGTCTAGCTAGGGATGAGCAGTTCTTC CASSLGLARDEQFF
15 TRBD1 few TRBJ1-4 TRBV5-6 TGTGCCAGCAGTTGGACCGGGACAGGGCGTGAAAAACTGTTTTTT CASSWTGTGREKLFF
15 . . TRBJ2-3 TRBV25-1 TGTGCCAGCGGGGAGACAGGACCCTCCACAGATACGCAGTATTTT CASGETGPSTDTQYF
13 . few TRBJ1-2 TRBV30 TGTGCCTGGAGTGTACGGAGCAACTATGGCTACACCTTC CAWSVRSNYGYTF
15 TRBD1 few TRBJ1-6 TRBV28 TGTGCCAGCACTTTCCGGGACAGGGTCGGTTCACCCCTCCACTTT CASTFRDRVGSPLHF
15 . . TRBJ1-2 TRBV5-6 TGTGCCAGCAGCTTTTTAAGGGCCGAGGGCTATGGCTACACCTTC CASSFLRAEGYGYTF
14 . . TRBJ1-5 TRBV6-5 TGTGCCAGCAGTTTGTACCGGGGTAATCAGCCCCAGCATTTT CASSLYRGNQPQHF
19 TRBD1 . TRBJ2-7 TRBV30 TGTGCCTGGAGTGTCCCGGGACAGGGAAAAGAAAGGGCCACCTACGAGCAGTACTTC CAWSVPGQGKERATYEQYF
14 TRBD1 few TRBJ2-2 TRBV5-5 TGTGCCAGCAGGAAGGACAGGGTCACCGGGGAGCTGTTTTTT CASRKDRVTGELFF
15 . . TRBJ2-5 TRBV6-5 TGTGCCAGCAGCCCGGGGTTTGCAACTCAAGAGACCCAGTACTTC CASSPGFATQETQYF
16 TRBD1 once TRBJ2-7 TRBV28 TGTGCCAGTTACACCGCTCCGGGACAGGGACCCTACGAGCAGTACTTC CASYTAPGQGPYEQYF
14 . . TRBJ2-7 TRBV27 TGTGCCAGCAGTACAGGGTTTGGTTCCTACGAGCAGTACTTC CASSTGFGSYEQYF
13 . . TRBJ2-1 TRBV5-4 TGTGCCAGCAGGTTACTAGAAATCAATGAGCAGTTCTTC CASRLLEINEQFF
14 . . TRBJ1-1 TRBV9 TGTGCCAGCAGCGTAAGACAGACGAACACTGAAGCTTTCTTT CASSVRQTNTEAFF
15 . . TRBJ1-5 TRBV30 TGTGCCTGGAGTGCGGGGCGGGGGGGCGAGGAGCCCCAGCATTTT CAWSAGRGGEEPQHF